The rows below give T cell receptor beta chains drawn from one sample of a study of cytomegalovirus exposure and HLA in healthy donors. This table comes from immunoSEQ multiplex PCR, and its TCRdb copy is limited to in-frame clones, with some not included. The table has about 110,000 clones, around 79% seen once; the top ten hold 1% to 1.5%. Input material: PBMCs. These receptors were obtained from a woman aged 25-40 years in good health and CMV-seronegative. Each CDR3 is given without its conserved first and last residue. Fields, in order: clone size, V gene, CDR3 protein. Some rows have no size entry. The others give once, few or many, or a class for an expanded clone.

- TRBV6-5 ASSYLPTGEAF
- TRBV4-2 ASSQAVQGANSPLH
- TRBV13 ASSSRNPQGLGTEAF
- TRBV5-1 ASSLGTGEAF
few TRBV6-1 ASRLGTGNYNEQF
- TRBV11-2 ASSLESSGYNSPLH
- TRBV30 AWGRGFNQPQH
- TRBV9 ASSVSWGQPYEQY
once TRBV28 ASRDRDTHF
- TRBV4-1 ASSHLHQGGYGYT
- TRBV28 ASSLFGSTYNSPLH
- TRBV4-3 ASSQLAGSYNEQF
- TRBV20-1 SARGEETQY
- TRBV28 ASSTALREQY
- TRBV7-8 ASSLLDFNTEAF
- TRBV5-6 ASSSTLDRNTEAF
- TRBV29-1 SVGLEYNEQF
- TRBV7-2 ASSSPRGLGTEAF
- TRBV9 ASSVELGASGYT
once TRBV30 AWRPGTATYGYT
- TRBV30 AWSVRRTYEQY
- TRBV4-3 ASSQGTATNEKLF
- TRBV25-1 ASKQGGVAANYGYT
- TRBV7-2 ASSPVAGPYEQY
- TRBV29-1 SGSTGTGEQY
few TRBV5-4 ASREGLAGPLDTQY
once TRBV28 ASSSSGGWAYGYT
few TRBV7-8 ASSPSRIAGSTDTQY
few TRBV29-1 SVGGTWGEKLF
few TRBV9 ASSPEGWREQY
- TRBV7-6 ASSNAREGYEQY
- TRBV25-1 ASRDTGQGNIQY
- TRBV9 ASSVAADTLYGYT
few TRBV2 ASSRTGNQPQH
few TRBV4-2 ASSQLTGTGGVGQF
- TRBV5-1 ASSPGTGGDTQY
few TRBV25-1 ASSDPTGGASYEQY
- TRBV30 AWSAGLGTYEQY
- TRBV6-5 ASRPTGWDTQY
- TRBV4-1 ASSQDYGGEGEKLF
- TRBV2 ASVTGGKNEQF
once TRBV29-1 SVDTGLADTQY
- TRBV6-5 ASSSPRGDTGELF
- TRBV28 ASSLPITEAF
- TRBV6-1 ASSALTGRQPQH
- TRBV7-9 ASSLVPGGDGYT
- TRBV5-1 ASSHDRDRGDTQY
- TRBV7-2 ASSLPEGALYGYT
- TRBV7-2 ASSLFSGPKSEEQF
- TRBV6-5 ASSYSPEYGYT
- TRBV4-1 ASSQTHLAKNIQY
- TRBV30 AWRNLQGNTYEQY